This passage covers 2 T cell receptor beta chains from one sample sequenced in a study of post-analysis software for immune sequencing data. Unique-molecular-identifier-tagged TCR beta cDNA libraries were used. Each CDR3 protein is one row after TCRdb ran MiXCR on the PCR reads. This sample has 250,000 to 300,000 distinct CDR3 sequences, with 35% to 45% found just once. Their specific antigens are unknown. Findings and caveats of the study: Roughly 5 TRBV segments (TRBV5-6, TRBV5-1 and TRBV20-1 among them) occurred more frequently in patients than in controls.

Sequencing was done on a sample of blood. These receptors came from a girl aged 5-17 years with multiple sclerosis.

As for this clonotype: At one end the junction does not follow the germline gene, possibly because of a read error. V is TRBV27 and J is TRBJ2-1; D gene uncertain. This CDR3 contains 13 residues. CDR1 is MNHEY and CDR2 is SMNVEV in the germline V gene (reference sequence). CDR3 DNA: TGTGCCGGCAGTTTACTTCTACACAATGAGCAGTTCTTC. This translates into CAGSLLLHNEQFF.

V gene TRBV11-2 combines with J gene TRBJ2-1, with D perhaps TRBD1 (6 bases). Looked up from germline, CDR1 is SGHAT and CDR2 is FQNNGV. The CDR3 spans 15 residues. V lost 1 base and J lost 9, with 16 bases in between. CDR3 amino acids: CASSLAAGACFEQFF. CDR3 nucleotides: TGTGCCAGCAGCTTAGCGGCAGGGGCATGTTTTGAGCAGTTCTTC.